This TCR beta chain was identified during a study of immune heterogeneity within non-small cell lung tumors. This clonotype is labeled as medium-sized. Its specificity is unknown. The authors amplified TCR beta CDR3 by multiplex PCR with 32 V and 13 J primers. MiXCR, applied by TCRdb to the multiplex PCR reads, yields one record per CDR3 protein. The sample holds 4,000 to 5,000 distinct CDR3 sequences, more than 25% seen once. The study's findings and limits: Identical dominant CDR3 beta clonotypes recurred across a patient's tumor sites, together with site-unique high-frequency clones.

The germline V gene encodes CDR1 LGHNA and CDR2 YNFKEQ. V was clipped by 0 bases and J by 3 bases, with 12 bases between them. The CDR3 spans 16 residues. Template input was genomic DNA from bulk tumor (roughly 630 ng per sample). During surgery, several far-apart biopsies were obtained from every primary tumor. It was patients with untreated, newly diagnosed non-small cell lung cancer who underwent curative surgery. The chain has TRBV4-2 and TRBJ1-5, with D possibly being TRBD1 (6 bases). This TCR derives from a woman between 45 and 60 years old with non-small cell lung cancer. Sequencing used lung tumor tissue. Here the CDR3 reads CASSQDYGQYNQPQHF. The CDR3 DNA reads as TGTGCCAGCAGCCAAGACTACGGACAGTACAATCAGCCCCAGCATTTT.